This entry lists 21 T cell receptor beta chains sequenced from one sample in a study of Ad26.COV2.S vaccination and SARS-CoV-2 variants. The treatment denotes: 19 received Ad26.COV2.S at low or high dose, single or two shots; 5 received placebo; per-sample allocation not given. Following the first vaccine or placebo injection, samples were taken on day 63. Clones were read by immunoSEQ multiplex PCR, and TCRdb kept only the in-frame ones, dropping some. Seen here are roughly 680,000 clones, roughly 90% observed once, and the top ten hold over 1.3%. Source: peripheral blood, taken in a trial of Ad26.COV2.S vaccine versus placebo. These receptors all stem from a person between 18 and 60 years old who received the Ad26.COV2.S COVID-19 vaccine or a placebo.

The gene calls are TRBV18 and TRBJ1-1; TRBD1 aligns across 7 bases. The CDR3 is made up of 14 amino acids. Germline CDR1 is KGHSH and CDR2 is LQKENI. J lost 1 base, V lost 8 bases, and 7 bases had no gene match. The CDR3 nucleotides are TGTGCCAGCCAAGAGGGACAGACGAACACTGAAGCTTTCTTT. This codes for CASQEGQTNTEAFF.

The chain is built from TRBV12-3 or TRBV12-4 and TRBJ2-5; no firm D call. This CDR3 has 12 residues. Trimming took off 4 bases at V and 5 bases at J, with 8 bases between the two ends. The CDR3 DNA follows: TGTGCCAGCAGTTGGTCTGATGAGACCCAGTACTTC. As protein: CASSWSDETQYF.

The V gene is TRBV29-1, the J gene TRBJ2-6; TRBD1 matches at 7 bases. With V trimmed by 0 bases and J by 4 bases, 6 bases remained unmatched. The CDR3 sequence is 16 residues long. The germline V gene encodes CDR1 SQVTM and CDR2 ANQGSEA. The CDR3 DNA reads as TGCAGCGTTGAAGACCCGACAGGGACAGGGGCCAACGTCCTGACTTTC. Amino acid sequence: CSVEDPTGTGANVLTF.

The V call is TRBV3-1 (or the pseudogene TRBV3-2), the J call TRBJ2-1; TRBD2 is a possible D gene (5 bases). V gave up 4 bases and J gave up 2 bases, with 21 bases separating them. This CDR3 region has 18 residues. Germline V lookup: CDR1 LGHDT, CDR2 YNNKEL (reference sequence). This CDR3 reads CASSPTRSARSTYNEQFF. Here the CDR3 DNA reads TGTGCCAGCAGCCCTACTAGAAGTGCTAGGTCGACCTACAATGAGCAGTTCTTC.

This clone appeared once. The chain employs TRBV6-5 and TRBJ1-2; 9 bases agree with TRBD1. V trimming: 7 bases; J trimming: 7 bases; junction bases outside the gene matches: 4. The CDR3 sequence is 12 residues long. Germline V gives CDR1 MNHEY, CDR2 SVGAGI. The CDR3 sequence is CASTTGGFGYTF. CDR3 bases: TGTGCCAGCACGACAGGGGGTTTTGGCTACACCTTC.

The chain uses TRBV27 and TRBJ1-2; possibly TRBD1 for D (5 bases). The ends were cut back, 3 bases at V and 7 bases at J, with 18 bases in the middle. This CDR3 is 15 amino acids long. CDR1 MNHEY and CDR2 SMNVEV come from the germline V gene (reference sequence). DNA of the CDR3: TGTGCCAGCAGTTTGGTCCAGGGAGGGCCCTTTGGCTACACCTTC. It is translated as CASSLVQGGPFGYTF.

The chain combines TRBV7-9 with TRBJ1-1, with TRBD1 as a possible D gene (6 bases). Deletions cut 5 bases from V and 8 bases from J, with 18 bases between. This CDR3 spans 14 amino acids. The germline V gene has CDR1 SEHNR and CDR2 FQNEAQ (reference sequence). As DNA, the CDR3 is TGTGCCAGCAGCCCTCAAAAACAGGGAAGCGAAGCTTTCTTT. It is translated as CASSPQKQGSEAFF.

The CDR3 DNA reads TGCAGTGCTAATGGGGCCCAGGGAGCTTTCTTT. Translating it yields CSANGAQGAFF. V gene TRBV20-1 combines with J gene TRBJ1-1; D possibly corresponds to TRBD1 (5 bases). Looked up from germline, CDR1 is DFQATT and CDR2 is SNEGSKA (reference sequence). The CDR3 is 11 residues long. V was trimmed by 4 bases and J by 10 bases, leaving 13 bases between them.

The chain uses TRBV6-2 or TRBV6-3 and TRBJ1-5; 12 nucleotides align to TRBD1. CDR1 is MNHEY, CDR2 SVGEGT, per germline. There are 19 residues in the CDR3. Unmatched junction bases numbered 10, after V lost 0 bases and J lost 4 bases. CDR3 nucleotide sequence: TGTGCCAGCAGTTACTCGGACGGGACAGGGGGCCCGGGTAATCAGCCCCAGCATTTT. Its translation: CASSYSDGTGGPGNQPQHF.

This chain connects TRBV19 to TRBJ2-1; D gene uncertain. Trimming left V 1 base short and J 15 bases short, with 10 bases between. The CDR3 sequence is 11 residues long. In germline, CDR1 is LNHDA, CDR2 SQIVND (reference sequence). CDR3 amino acids: CASSIGERPFF. The CDR3 DNA reads TGTGCCAGTAGTATAGGAGAGAGACCGTTCTTC.

J is TRBJ1-5 and V is TRBV6-6; no definite D call. Trimming left V 4 bases short and J 0 bases short, with 4 bases between. The CDR3 totals 13 residues. CDR1 is MNHNY and CDR2 is SVGAGI in the germline V gene (reference sequence). The CDR3 reads CASSLDSNQPQHF. CDR3 coding DNA: TGTGCCAGCAGTTTGGATAGCAATCAGCCCCAGCATTTT.

The chain uses TRBV7-9 and TRBJ2-2; TRBD1 might be the D (6 bases). CDR1 is SEHNR, CDR2 FQNEAQ, per germline (reference sequence). There are 12 residues in the CDR3. Trimming took off 8 bases at V and 5 bases at J, with 9 bases between the two ends. CDR3 DNA sequence: TGTGCCAGCCCTACAGGGACCGGGGAGCTGTTTTTT. Encoded protein: CASPTGTGELFF. The full variable domain, completed using reference TRBV7-9 and TRBJ2-2, is DTGVSQNPRHKITKRGQNVTFRCDPISEHNRLYWYRQTLGQGPEFLTYFQNEAQLEKSRLLSDRFSAERPKGSFSTLEIQRTEQGDSAMYLCASPTGTGELFFGEGSRLTVL.

The CDR3 reads CASSQRRTEDRQPQHF. CDR3 nucleotide sequence: TGTGCCAGCAGCCAAAGGAGGACCGAGGATCGGCAGCCCCAGCATTTT. The chain couples TRBV14 to TRBJ1-5; no definite D call. Trimming took off 2 bases at V and 7 bases at J, with 18 bases between the two ends. Germline-derived CDR1 and CDR2 are SGHDN and FVKESK. The CDR3 is made up of 16 amino acids.

The rearrangement joins TRBV6-1 to TRBJ2-3; a weak D match, TRBD1 (6 bases). The CDR3 loop spans 15 amino acids. Between the trimmed V and J ends, which lost 3 bases and 0 bases, there was a span of 10 bases. CDR1 MNHNS and CDR2 SASEGT come from the germline V gene. The CDR3 nucleotides read TGTGCCAGCAGTGAGTCTAGGGGGAGCACAGATACGCAGTATTTT. Its protein is CASSESRGSTDTQYF.

The genes are TRBV2 and TRBJ2-7; 7 bases fit TRBD1. Germline assignment: CDR1 SNHLY and CDR2 FYNNEI. The CDR3 covers 13 residues. V trimming: 4 bases; J trimming: 3 bases; junction bases outside the gene matches: 3. CDR3 sequence reads: CASSGQGNYEQYF. CDR3 sequence (DNA): TGTGCCAGCAGTGGACAGGGAAACTACGAGCAGTACTTC.

This sequence joins TRBV23-1 and TRBJ1-5; perhaps TRBD1 as D (5 bases). TRBV23-1 has ORF status, its function being uncertain. There are 13 residues in the CDR3. V was pared by 3 bases and J by 9 bases, with 12 bases between. The CDR3 nucleotides are TGCGCCAGCAGTCAGGGGCCTAACCGGCCCCAGCATTTT. Its translation: CASSQGPNRPQHF.

The chain employs TRBV7-2 and TRBJ1-3; TRBD1 might be the D (6 bases). The CDR3 has 15 residues. CDR1 SGHTA and CDR2 FQGNSA come from the germline V gene. Deletions cut 8 bases from V and 0 bases from J, with 14 bases between. CDR3 sequence reads: CASGREGGSGNTIYF. For the CDR3, the DNA is TGTGCCAGCGGACGAGAGGGGGGCTCTGGAAACACCATATATTTT.

The chain employs TRBV6-5 and TRBJ2-3, with unresolved D. The germline V gene has CDR1 MNHEY and CDR2 SVGAGI. CDR3 size: 14 residues. V was clipped by 7 bases and J by 0 bases, with 11 bases between them. CDR3 region: CASKDPQSTDTQYF. For the CDR3, the DNA is TGTGCCAGCAAGGATCCCCAGAGCACAGATACGCAGTATTTT.

Here the CDR3 DNA reads TGTGCCAGCAGTTTACGCCCTCGAGGGGGCTCACCCCTCCACTTT. The encoded protein is CASSLRPRGGSPLHF. The chain has TRBV27 and TRBJ1-6, with 7 bases lining up with TRBD1. The CDR3 is 15 residues long. CDR1 MNHEY and CDR2 SMNVEV come from the germline V gene (reference sequence). V shed 2 bases and J 10 bases; nucleotides not matched to a gene: 8.

The rearrangement joins TRBV11-2 to TRBJ2-2; no firm D call. The CDR3 runs to 12 residues. The ends were cut back, 2 bases at V and 8 bases at J, with 6 bases in the middle. Germline CDR1 is SGHAT and CDR2 is FQNNGV. CDR3 in amino acids: CASSLNGGELFF. CDR3 DNA sequence: TGTGCCAGCAGCTTAAATGGTGGGGAGCTGTTTTTT.

This clone was found once. The chain links TRBV5-1 to TRBJ1-5; no reliable D call. Per germline, CDR1 SGHRS and CDR2 YFSETQ. Between the trimmed V and J ends, which lost 0 bases and 6 bases, there was a span of 16 bases. CDR3 length: 16 amino acids. Here the CDR3 reads CASSLGPAEGGQPQHF. The CDR3 nucleotides read TGCGCCAGCAGCTTGGGGCCCGCAGAGGGCGGTCAGCCCCAGCATTTT.